The present T cell receptor (beta chain) was sequenced within a study of tumor-infiltrating lymphocytes in primary liver carcinoma. Researchers generated TCR beta cDNA from around 0.55 ug of total RNA, relying on a constant-region primer. Slightly modified ARM-PCR served as the procedure for the TCR beta libraries. These libraries came from three rounds of nested multiplex PCR. Primers for the first two PCR rounds were TRBV1-TRBV30 forward primers and a C-beta reverse primer (about 9 cycles per round). TCRdb ran MiXCR on the multiplex PCR reads and lists one entry per CDR3 protein. The data show approximately 110,000 distinct CDR3 sequences, 64% seen once. This clonotype was recorded at least ten times. Germline V gives CDR1 SGHDT, CDR2 YYEEEE. This CDR3 is 19 amino acids long. Trimming cost V 3 bases and J 1 base; bases outside gene matches: 9. Co-extracting RNA and DNA was done with roughly 17-33 mg of unsorted bulk tissue as input. Patients diagnosed with primary liver carcinoma received treatment through surgical resection. All tumor specimens exceeded 75% viable tumor cells.

The J gene is TRBJ2-1, the V gene TRBV5-6, with 14 bases identical to TRBD2. The sample consisted of liver tumor tissue from sampling region 3. Subset specified: tumor region T3, left-lateral pole. This clonotype was obtained from a woman aged 55-70 years with primary liver carcinoma and hepatitis B virus infection. DNA for the CDR3: TGTGCCAGCAGCTCCGGACTAGCGGGAGGCCCGGGGTCCTACAATGAGCAGTTCTTC. Translation gives CASSSGLAGGPGSYNEQFF.